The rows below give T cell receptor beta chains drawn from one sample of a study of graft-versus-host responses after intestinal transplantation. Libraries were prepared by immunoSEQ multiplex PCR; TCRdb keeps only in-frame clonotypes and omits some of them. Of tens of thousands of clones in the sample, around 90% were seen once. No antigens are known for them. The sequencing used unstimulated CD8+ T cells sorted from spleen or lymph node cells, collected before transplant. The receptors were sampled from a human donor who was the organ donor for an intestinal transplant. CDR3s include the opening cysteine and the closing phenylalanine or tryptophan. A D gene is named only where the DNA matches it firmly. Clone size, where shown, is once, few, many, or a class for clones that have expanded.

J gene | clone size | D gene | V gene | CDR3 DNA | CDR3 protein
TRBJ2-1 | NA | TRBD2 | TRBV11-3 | TGTGCCAGCAGCCACGGGGGGGCAAGTCCACTTAACAATGAGCAGTTCTTC | CASSHGGASPLNNEQFF
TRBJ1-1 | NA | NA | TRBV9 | TGTGCCAGCAGCGGAACGGACAGCCCGAACACTGAAGCTTTCTTT | CASSGTDSPNTEAFF
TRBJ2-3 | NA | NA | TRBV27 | TGTGCCAGCAGTTTAGGTGGGCCTGGAGGCGCAGATACGCAGTATTTT | CASSLGGPGGADTQYF
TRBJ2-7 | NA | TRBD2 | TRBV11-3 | TGTGCCAGCAGCTTAGGGGGACTAGCGGGCTACGAGCAGTACTTC | CASSLGGLAGYEQYF
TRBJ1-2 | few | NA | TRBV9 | TGTGCCAGCTCTCCGGGTATGGCTAACTATGGCTACACCTTC | CASSPGMANYGYTF
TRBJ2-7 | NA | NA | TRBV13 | TGTGCCAGCAGCTTAGGGTCTGCCTACGAGCAGTACTTC | CASSLGSAYEQYF
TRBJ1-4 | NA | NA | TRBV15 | TGTGCCACCAGCCGCGTCCCGTGGGGCAATGAAAAACTGTTTTTT | CATSRVPWGNEKLFF
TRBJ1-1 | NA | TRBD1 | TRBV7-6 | TGTGCCAGCAGCTCCGACCGACATCCGACAGGGGGTGTGAACACTGAAGCTTTCTTT | CASSSDRHPTGGVNTEAFF
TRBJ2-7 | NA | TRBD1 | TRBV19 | TGTGCCAGTAGACAGGGGTACGAGCAGTACTTC | CASRQGYEQYF
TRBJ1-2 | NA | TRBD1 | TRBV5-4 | TGTGCCAGCAGCGAAGGACAGGGAAACCATGGCTACACCTTC | CASSEGQGNHGYTF
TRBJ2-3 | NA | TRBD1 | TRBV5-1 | TGCGCCAGCAGCTCTACAGGGGGCCGCACAGATACGCAGTATTTT | CASSSTGGRTDTQYF
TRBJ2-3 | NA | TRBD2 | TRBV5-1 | TGCGCCAGCAGCCAAGGGACTAGCGGGGGGGAATTCTTAGATACGCAGTATTTT | CASSQGTSGGEFLDTQYF
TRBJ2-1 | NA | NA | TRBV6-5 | TGTGCCAGCAGTTCCAGCAATGAGCAGTTCTTC | CASSSSNEQFF
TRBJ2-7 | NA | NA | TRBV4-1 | TGCGCCAGCAGCCAAACCCCATATAACTACGAGCAGTACTTC | CASSQTPYNYEQYF
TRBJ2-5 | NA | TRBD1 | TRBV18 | TGTGCCAGCTCACCGACGCGACAGGGGAAAGAGACCCAGTACTTC | CASSPTRQGKETQYF
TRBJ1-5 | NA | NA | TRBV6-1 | TGTGCCAGCACAGGGGTGGGCAATCAGCCCCAGCATTTT | CASTGVGNQPQHF
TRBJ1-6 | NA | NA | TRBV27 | TGTGCCACATCATGGGGAAATAATTCACCCCTCCACTTT | CATSWGNNSPLHF
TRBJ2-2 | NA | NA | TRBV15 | TGTGCCACCAGCAGAGACGGGGACACCGGGGAGCTGTTTTTT | CATSRDGDTGELFF
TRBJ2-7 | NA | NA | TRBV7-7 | TGTGCTAGCAGCTTAACTAGTAACCACGAGCAGTACTTC | CASSLTSNHEQYF
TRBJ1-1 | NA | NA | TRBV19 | TGTGCCAGTAGTTTCGGACAGCAGAACACTGAAGCTTTCTTT | CASSFGQQNTEAFF
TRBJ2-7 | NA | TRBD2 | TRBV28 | TGTGCCAGCAGCTCGAGACTAGCGGGACTCTACGAGCAGTACTTC | CASSSRLAGLYEQYF
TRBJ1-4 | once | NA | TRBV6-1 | TGTGCCAGCAGCAGCCCAGGGACCCTTAATGAAAAACTGTTTTTT | CASSSPGTLNEKLFF
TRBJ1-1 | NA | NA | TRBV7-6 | TGTGCCATTACCCATGCAGGTTCGCCACACACTGAAGCTTTCTTT | CAITHAGSPHTEAFF
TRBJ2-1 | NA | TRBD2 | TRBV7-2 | TGTGCCAGCAGCGTTAATGTCCTAGCGGGAGCCAATGAGCAGTTCTTC | CASSVNVLAGANEQFF
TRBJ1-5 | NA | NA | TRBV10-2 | TGCGCCAGCAGACAGTTAAGCAATCAGCCCCAGCATTTT | CASRQLSNQPQHF
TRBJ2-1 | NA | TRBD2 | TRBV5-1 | TGCGCCAGCAGCTCAAGCGGGGGGGATTACAATGAGCAGTTCTTC | CASSSSGGDYNEQFF
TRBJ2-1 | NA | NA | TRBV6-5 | TGTGCCAGCAGTGGACAACAGGATGAGCAGTTCTTC | CASSGQQDEQFF
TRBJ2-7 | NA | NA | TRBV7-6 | TGTGCCAGCAGCTTAGAGGTGACCTACGAGCAGTACTTC | CASSLEVTYEQYF
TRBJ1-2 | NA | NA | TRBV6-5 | TGTGCCAGCAGTCAGGGCTCCGTGGGCTACACCTTC | CASSQGSVGYTF
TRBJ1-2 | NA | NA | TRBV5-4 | TGTGCCAGCAGCTTGAGACCCTGGGGGAATAACTATGGCTACACCTTC | CASSLRPWGNNYGYTF
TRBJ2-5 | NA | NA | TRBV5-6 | TGTGCCAGCAGCTTGGTTATCGGCGGGAAGACCCAGTACTTC | CASSLVIGGKTQYF
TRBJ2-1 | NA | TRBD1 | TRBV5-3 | TGTGCCAGAAGCGAACTCCGGGACAGGGTAAATGAGCAGTTCTTC | CARSELRDRVNEQFF
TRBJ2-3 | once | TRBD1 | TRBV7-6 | TGTGCCAGCAGCCCTCGGACAGGTAGCACAGATACGCAGTATTTT | CASSPRTGSTDTQYF
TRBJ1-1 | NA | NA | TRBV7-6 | TGTGCCAGCAGCTTTAGTCAGTACACTGAAGCTTTCTTT | CASSFSQYTEAFF
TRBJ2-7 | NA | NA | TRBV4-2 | TGTGCCAGCAGCCGACGTCGGGCCTACGAGCAGTACTTC | CASSRRRAYEQYF
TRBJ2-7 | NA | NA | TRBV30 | TGTGCCTGGAGCTCCGATTCCTACGAGCAGTACTTC | CAWSSDSYEQYF
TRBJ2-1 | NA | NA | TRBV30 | TGTGCCTGGGTAAGAGATAGCTCCTACAATGAGCAGTTCTTC | CAWVRDSSYNEQFF
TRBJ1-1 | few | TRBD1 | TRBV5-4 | TGTGCCAGCAGCTGGGGGCAGGGGGCGGGTAGTACTGAAGCTTTCTTT | CASSWGQGAGSTEAFF
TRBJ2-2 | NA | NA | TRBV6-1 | TGTGCCAGCAGTGACACACGTCACCTTCAGGCCGGCGGGGAGCTGTTTTTT | CASSDTRHLQAGGELFF
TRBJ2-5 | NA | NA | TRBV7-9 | TGTGCCAGCAGCTTATCCGGAACCGCGGGAGAGACCCAGTACTTC | CASSLSGTAGETQYF
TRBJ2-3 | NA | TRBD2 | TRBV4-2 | TGTGCCAGCAGCCAAGGTGGAGCGGGGGGGTTGTCAGATACGCAGTATTTT | CASSQGGAGGLSDTQYF
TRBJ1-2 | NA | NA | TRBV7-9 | TGTGCCAGCAGCTCGCAACCGGGACACGAATATGGCTACACCTTC | CASSSQPGHEYGYTF